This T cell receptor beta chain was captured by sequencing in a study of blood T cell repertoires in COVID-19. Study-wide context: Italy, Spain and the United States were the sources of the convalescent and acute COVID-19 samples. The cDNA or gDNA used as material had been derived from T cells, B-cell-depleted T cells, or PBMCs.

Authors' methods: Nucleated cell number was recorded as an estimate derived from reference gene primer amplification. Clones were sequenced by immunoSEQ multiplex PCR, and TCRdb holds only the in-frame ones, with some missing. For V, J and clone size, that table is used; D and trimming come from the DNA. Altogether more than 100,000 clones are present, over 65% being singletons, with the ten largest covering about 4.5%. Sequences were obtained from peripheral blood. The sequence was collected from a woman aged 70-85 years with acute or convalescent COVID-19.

Written as DNA, the CDR3 is TGTGCCAGCAGCTTAGGAGGGGGGGCGTTATGGCCCCAGCATTTT. The encoded protein is CASSLGGGALWPQHF. The chain employs TRBV7-2 and TRBJ1-5, with a tentative D call TRBD1 (6 bases). Trimming stripped 1 base from V and 9 bases from J, with 16 bases between. CDR1 SGHTA and CDR2 FQGNSA come from the germline V gene. The CDR3 extends over 15 amino acids.